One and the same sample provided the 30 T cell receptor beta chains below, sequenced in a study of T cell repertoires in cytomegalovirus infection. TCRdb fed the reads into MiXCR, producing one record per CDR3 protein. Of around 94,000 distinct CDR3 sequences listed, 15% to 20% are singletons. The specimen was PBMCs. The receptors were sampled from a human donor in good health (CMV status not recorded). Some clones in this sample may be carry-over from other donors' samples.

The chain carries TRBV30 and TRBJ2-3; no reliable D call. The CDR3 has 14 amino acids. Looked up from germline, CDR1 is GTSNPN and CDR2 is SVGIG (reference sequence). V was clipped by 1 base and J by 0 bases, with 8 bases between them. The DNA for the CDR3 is TGTGCCTGGAGTGGGTCGCGGAGCACAGATACGCAGTATTTT. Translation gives CAWSGSRSTDTQYF.

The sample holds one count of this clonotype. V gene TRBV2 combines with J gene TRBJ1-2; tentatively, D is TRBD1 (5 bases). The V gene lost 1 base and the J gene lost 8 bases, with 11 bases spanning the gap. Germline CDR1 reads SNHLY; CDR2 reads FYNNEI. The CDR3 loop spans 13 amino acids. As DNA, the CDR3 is TGTGCCAGCAGTGAAGAGAACAGGCGAGGCTACACCTTC. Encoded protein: CASSEENRRGYTF.

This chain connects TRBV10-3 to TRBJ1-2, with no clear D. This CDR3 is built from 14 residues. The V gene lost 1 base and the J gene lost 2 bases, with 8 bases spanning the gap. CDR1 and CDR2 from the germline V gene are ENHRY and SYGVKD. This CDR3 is CAISELIGNYGYTF. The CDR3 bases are TGTGCCATCAGTGAGTTGATTGGGAACTATGGCTACACCTTC.

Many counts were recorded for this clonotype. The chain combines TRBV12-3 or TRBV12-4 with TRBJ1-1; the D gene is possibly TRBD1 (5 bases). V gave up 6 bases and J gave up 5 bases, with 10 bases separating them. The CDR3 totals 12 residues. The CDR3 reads CASSRGWTEAFF. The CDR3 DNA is TGTGCCAGCAGCCGGGGCTGGACTGAAGCTTTCTTT.

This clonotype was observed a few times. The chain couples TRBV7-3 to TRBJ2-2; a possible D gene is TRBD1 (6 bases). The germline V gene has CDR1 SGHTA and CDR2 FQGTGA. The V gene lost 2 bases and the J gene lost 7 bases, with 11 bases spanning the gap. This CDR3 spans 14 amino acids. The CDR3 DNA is TGTGCCAGCAGCTTACAGGGGCAGGGCGGGGAGCTGTTTTTT. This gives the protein CASSLQGQGGELFF.

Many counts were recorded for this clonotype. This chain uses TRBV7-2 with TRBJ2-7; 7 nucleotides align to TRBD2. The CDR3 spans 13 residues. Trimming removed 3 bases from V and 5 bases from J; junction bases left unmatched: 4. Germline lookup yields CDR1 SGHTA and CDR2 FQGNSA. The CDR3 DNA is TGTGCCAGCAGCTTGCGGGGGAGGGACGAGCAGTACTTC. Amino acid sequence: CASSLRGRDEQYF. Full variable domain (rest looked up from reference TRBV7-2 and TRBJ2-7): GAGVSQSPSNKVTEKGKDVELRCDPISGHTALYWYRQSLGQGLEFLIYFQGNSAPDKSGLPSDRFSAERTGGSVSTLTIQRTQQEDSAVYLCASSLRGRDEQYFGPGTRLTVT.

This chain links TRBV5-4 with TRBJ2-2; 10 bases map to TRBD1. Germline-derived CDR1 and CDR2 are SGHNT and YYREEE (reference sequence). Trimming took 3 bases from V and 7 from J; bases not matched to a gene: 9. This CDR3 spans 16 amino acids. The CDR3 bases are TGTGCCAGCAGCTGGATGACAGGGGGCACTGTCGGGGAGCTGTTTTTT. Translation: CASSWMTGGTVGELFF. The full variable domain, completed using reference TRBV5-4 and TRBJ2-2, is ETGVTQSPTHLIKTRGQQVTLRCSSQSGHNTVSWYQQALGQGPQFIFQYYREEENGRGNFPPRFSGLQFPNYSSELNVNALELDDSALYLCASSWMTGGTVGELFFGEGSRLTVL.

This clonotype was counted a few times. The CDR3 region is CASSGVQGATEAFF. In DNA, the CDR3 is TGTGCCAGCAGTGGGGTACAGGGGGCCACTGAAGCTTTCTTT. This chain joins TRBV2 and TRBJ1-1; TRBD1 matches 9 bases. Germline CDR1 SNHLY, CDR2 FYNNEI. Trimming removed 4 bases from V and 4 bases from J; junction bases left unmatched: 4. The CDR3 is made up of 14 amino acids.

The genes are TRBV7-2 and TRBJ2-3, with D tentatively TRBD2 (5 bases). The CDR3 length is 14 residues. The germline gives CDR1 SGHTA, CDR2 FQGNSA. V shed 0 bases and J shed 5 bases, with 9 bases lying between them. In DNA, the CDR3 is TGTGCCAGCAGCTTAGCCCTGGAGGTAGATACGCAGTATTTT. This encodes CASSLALEVDTQYF.

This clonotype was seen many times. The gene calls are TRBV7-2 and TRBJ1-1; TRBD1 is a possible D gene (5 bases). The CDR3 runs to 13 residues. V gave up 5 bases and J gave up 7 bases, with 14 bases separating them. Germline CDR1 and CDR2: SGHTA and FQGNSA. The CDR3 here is CASSASGLGEAFF. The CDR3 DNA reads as TGTGCCAGCAGCGCTTCAGGGTTGGGTGAAGCTTTCTTT. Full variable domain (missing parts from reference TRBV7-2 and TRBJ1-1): GAGVSQSPSNKVTEKGKDVELRCDPISGHTALYWYRQSLGQGLEFLIYFQGNSAPDKSGLPSDRFSAERTGGSVSTLTIQRTQQEDSAVYLCASSASGLGEAFFGQGTRLTVV.

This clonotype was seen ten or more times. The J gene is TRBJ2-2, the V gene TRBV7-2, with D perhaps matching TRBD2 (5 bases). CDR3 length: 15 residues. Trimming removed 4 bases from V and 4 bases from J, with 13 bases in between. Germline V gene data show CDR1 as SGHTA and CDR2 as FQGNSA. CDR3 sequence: CASSYVGLGTGELFF. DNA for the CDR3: TGTGCCAGCAGCTACGTCGGACTGGGCACCGGGGAGCTGTTTTTT.

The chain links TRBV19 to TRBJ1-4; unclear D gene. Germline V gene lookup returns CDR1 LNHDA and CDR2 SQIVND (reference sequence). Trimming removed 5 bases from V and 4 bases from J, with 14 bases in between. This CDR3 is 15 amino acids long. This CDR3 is CASSPRQTHNEKLFF. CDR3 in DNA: TGTGCCAGTAGTCCACGACAAACCCATAATGAAAAACTGTTTTTT.

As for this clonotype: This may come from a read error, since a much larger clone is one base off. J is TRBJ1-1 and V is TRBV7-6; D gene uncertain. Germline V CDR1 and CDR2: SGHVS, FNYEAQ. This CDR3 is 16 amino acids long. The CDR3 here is CTSSLDGLGSDTEAFF. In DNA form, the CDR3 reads TGTACCAGCAGCTTGGACGGGCTCGGGTCGGACACTGAAGCTTTCTTT.

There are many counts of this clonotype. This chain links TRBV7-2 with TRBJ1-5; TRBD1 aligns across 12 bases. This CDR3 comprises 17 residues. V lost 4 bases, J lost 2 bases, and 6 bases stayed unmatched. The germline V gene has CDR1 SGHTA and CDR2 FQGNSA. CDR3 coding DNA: TGTGCCAGCAGCTGGGGACAGGGGGCGTACGGCAATCAGCCCCAGCATTTT. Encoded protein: CASSWGQGAYGNQPQHF.

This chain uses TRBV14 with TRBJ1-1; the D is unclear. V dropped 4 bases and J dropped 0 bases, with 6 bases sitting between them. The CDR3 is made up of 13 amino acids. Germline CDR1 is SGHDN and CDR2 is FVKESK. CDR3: CASSPNVNTEAFF. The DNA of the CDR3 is TGTGCCAGCAGCCCTAACGTGAACACTGAAGCTTTCTTT. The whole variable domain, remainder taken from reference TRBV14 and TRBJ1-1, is EAGVTQFPSHSVIEKGQTVTLRCDPISGHDNLYWYRRVMGKEIKFLLHFVKESKQDESGMPNNRFLAERTGGTYSTLKVQPAELEDSGVYFCASSPNVNTEAFFGQGTRLTVV.

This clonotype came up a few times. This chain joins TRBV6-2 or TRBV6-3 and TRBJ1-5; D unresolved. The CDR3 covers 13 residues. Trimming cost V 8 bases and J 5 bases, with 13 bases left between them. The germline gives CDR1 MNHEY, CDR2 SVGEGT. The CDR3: CASSPGAYQPQHF. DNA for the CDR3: TGTGCCAGCTCGCCGGGAGCCTATCAGCCCCAGCATTTT.

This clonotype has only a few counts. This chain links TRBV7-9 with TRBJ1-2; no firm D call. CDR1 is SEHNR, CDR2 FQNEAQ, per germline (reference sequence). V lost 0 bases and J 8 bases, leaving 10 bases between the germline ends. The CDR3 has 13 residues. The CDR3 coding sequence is TGTGCCAGCAGCTTAGCTAAAGTCTACGGCTACACCTTC. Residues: CASSLAKVYGYTF.

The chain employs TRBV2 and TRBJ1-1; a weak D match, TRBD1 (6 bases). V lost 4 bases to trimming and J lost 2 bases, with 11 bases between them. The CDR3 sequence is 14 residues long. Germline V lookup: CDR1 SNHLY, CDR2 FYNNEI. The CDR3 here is CASSVNRVNTEAFF. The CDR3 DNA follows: TGTGCCAGCAGTGTAAACAGGGTTAACACTGAAGCTTTCTTT.

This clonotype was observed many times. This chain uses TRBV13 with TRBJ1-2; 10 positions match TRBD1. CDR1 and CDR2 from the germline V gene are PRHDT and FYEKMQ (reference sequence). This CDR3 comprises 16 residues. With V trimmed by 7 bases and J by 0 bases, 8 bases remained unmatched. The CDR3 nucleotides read TGTGCCAGCATCCAGACAGGGGGCCGAGCTAACTATGGCTACACCTTC. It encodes CASIQTGGRANYGYTF.

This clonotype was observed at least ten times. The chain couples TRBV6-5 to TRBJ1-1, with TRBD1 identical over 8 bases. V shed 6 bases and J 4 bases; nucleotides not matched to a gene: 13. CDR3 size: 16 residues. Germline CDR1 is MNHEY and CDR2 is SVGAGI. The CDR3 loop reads CASRSSHRGEGTEAFF. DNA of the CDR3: TGTGCCAGCAGATCCTCCCACAGGGGGGAAGGCACTGAAGCTTTCTTT.

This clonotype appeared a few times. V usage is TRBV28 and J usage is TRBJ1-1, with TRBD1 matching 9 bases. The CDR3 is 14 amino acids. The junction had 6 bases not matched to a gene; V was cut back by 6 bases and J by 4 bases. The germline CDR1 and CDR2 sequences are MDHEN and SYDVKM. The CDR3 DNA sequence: TGTGCCAGCAGCTTTGACAGGGGGGCCACTGAAGCTTTCTTT. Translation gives CASSFDRGATEAFF.

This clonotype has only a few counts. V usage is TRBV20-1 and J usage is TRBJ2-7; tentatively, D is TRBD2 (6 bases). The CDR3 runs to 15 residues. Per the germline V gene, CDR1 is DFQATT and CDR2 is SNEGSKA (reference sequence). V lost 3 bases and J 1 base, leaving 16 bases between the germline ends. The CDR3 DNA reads TGCAGTGCTAGCTCCGGGAGTTACAAATCCTACGAGCAGTACTTC. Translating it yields CSASSGSYKSYEQYF.

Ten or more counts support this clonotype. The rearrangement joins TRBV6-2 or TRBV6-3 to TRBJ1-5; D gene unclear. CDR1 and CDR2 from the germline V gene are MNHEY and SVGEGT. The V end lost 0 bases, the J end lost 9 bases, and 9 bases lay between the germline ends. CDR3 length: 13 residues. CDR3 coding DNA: TGTGCCAGCAGTTACTCTGATTATGCGCCCCAGCATTTT. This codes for CASSYSDYAPQHF.

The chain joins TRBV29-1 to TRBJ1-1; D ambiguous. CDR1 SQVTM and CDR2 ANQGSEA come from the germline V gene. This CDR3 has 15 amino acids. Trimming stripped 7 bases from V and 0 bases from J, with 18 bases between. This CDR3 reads CSARKSVAMNTEAFF. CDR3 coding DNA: TGCAGCGCTAGAAAATCTGTAGCAATGAACACTGAAGCTTTCTTT.

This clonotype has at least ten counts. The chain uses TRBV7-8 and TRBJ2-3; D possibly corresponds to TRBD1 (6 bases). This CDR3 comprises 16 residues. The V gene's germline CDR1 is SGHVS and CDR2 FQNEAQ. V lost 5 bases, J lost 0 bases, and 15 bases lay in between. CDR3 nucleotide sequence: TGTGCCAGCAGCCGGAGGACAGTCACTAGCACAGATACGCAGTATTTT. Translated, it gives CASSRRTVTSTDTQYF.

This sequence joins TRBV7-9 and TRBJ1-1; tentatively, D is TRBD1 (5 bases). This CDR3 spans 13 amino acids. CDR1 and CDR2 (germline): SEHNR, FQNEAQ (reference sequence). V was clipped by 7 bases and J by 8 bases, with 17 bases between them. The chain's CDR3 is CASIPQGRTEAFF. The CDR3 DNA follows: TGTGCCAGCATCCCTCAGGGTAGGACAGAAGCTTTCTTT.

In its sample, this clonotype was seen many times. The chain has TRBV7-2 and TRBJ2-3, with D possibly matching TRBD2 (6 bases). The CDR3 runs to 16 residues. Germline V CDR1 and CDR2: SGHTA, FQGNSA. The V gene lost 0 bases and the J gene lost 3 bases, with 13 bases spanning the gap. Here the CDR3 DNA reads TGTGCCAGCAGCTTAGCGCGGGACCCGGGTACAGATACGCAGTATTTT. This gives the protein CASSLARDPGTDTQYF. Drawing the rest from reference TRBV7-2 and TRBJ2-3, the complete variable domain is GAGVSQSPSNKVTEKGKDVELRCDPISGHTALYWYRQSLGQGLEFLIYFQGNSAPDKSGLPSDRFSAERTGGSVSTLTIQRTQQEDSAVYLCASSLARDPGTDTQYFGPGTRLTVL.

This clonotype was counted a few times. The CDR3 DNA sequence: TGTGCCAGCAGCCGGACAGGGGGCCCCGCCTACGAGCAGTACTTC. The encoded protein is CASSRTGGPAYEQYF. The chain has TRBV7-8 and TRBJ2-7; 11 bases match TRBD1. Germline CDR1 and CDR2: SGHVS and FQNEAQ. The CDR3 spans 15 residues. Trimming took 5 bases from V and 2 from J; bases not matched to a gene: 5.

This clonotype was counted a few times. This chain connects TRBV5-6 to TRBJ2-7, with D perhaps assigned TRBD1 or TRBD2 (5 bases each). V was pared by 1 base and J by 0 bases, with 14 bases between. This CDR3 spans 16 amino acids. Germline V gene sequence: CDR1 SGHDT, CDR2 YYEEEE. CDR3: CASSLISWGTSYEQYF. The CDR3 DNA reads TGTGCCAGCAGCTTGATTAGTTGGGGGACCTCCTACGAGCAGTACTTC.

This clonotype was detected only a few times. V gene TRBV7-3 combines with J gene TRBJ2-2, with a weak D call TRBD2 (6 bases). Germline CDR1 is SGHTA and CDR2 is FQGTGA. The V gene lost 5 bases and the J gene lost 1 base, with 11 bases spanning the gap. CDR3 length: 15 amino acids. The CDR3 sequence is CASSRMGGNTGELFF. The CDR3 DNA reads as TGTGCCAGCAGCCGCATGGGGGGGAACACCGGGGAGCTGTTTTTT.